A single T cell receptor (beta chain) is shown here with its context. Its antigen target is currently unknown. No base-level quality is on record; no much larger clone is a single base apart. The data originate from a study of blood T cell repertoires in COVID-19 (dated by TCRdb to about 2020). For the study in its entirety: Samples from collaborators originated in the United States, Italy and Spain and spanned both the acute and convalescent phases of COVID-19. A de-identified subject ID, COVID-19 status, age in years and sex were almost always included in the sample metadata. The prospective study material was composed of cDNA or gDNA derived from T cells, B-cell-depleted T cells, or PBMCs. Deeply sampled blood TCRbeta repertoires from subjects exposed to, actively infected with, or recovered from COVID-19 were included in the dataset. Samples were obtained from the ongoing ImmuneRACE study (first 160 participants) and from about 1,300 subjects provided by 6 global collaborators. Where available, HLA class I and class II types were taken from metadata supplied by the sample provider and were not determined by assay-based typing. The repertoires were released in a freely available public database meant as a resource for research on the immune response to SARS-CoV-2. What the study reported, not specific to this receptor: The amount of clinical and demographic metadata varied by source and participant and was provided uncurated.

From its cysteine to its phenylalanine, the CDR3 spans 15 amino acids. The CDR3 DNA has 45 bases and is translated from base 1. V is cut by 4 bases and J by 1 base, and the space between the germline ends is 12 bases. In the germline V gene, CDR1 corresponds to KGHDR and CDR2 to SFDVKD. The collaborating institutions used their own protocols to collect whole blood in K2EDTA tubes. For TCRbeta analysis, collaborators shipped samples in one of three forms: frozen whole blood, isolated PBMCs, or DNA extracted from either of those sample types. TCRbeta CDR3 regions were amplified from genomic DNA using the immunoSEQ Assay, a bias-controlled multiplex PCR. As for the authors' bioinformatics: Within the assay, amplification of reference gene primers was used to estimate how many nucleated cells each sample contained. To quantify the absolute abundance of each unique TCRbeta CDR3 rearrangement, sequence reads were collapsed and filtered. Productive Simpson clonality was computed per sample as the square root of Simpson's diversity index over productive rearrangements. TCRdb carries this immuneACCESS record with in-frame sequences only. Its versions omit some clonotypes, under half of them owing to an unresolved V gene in the studies checked, with the rest unexplained. V and J calls and clone size are as listed in that table; D and trimming were resolved from the DNA. The sample table records about 190,000 clones; around 80% of these occur just once. The ten largest clones represent 5.5% to 8.5% of the sample.

This chain is built from TRBV24-1 and TRBJ2-5, with TRBD2 as a weak D call on 6 bases. Specimen: peripheral blood. The TCR comes from a man between 60 and 75 years old with acute or convalescent COVID-19. CDR3 reads: CATSEGGAGQETQYF. The nucleotide sequence reads as follows: TGTGCCACCAGTGAAGGAGGGGCAGGCCAAGAGACCCAGTACTTC.